Listed here is a single T cell receptor beta chain. The antigen is unknown. The entry originates in a study of blood T cells in healthy people across ages. Regarding the study as a whole: Strong correlation was found linking TCR beta diversity to naive T cell percentage. Age advanced and TCR beta diversity per million T cells fell, roughly linearly.

This CDR3 has 13 amino acids. Germline V gene data show CDR1 as DFQATT and CDR2 as SNEGSKA (reference sequence). The ends lost 3 bases at V and 7 bases at J; junction bases unmatched: 5. The use of a sample-barcoded 5' primer and a J-beta primer mix characterized a second PCR of 7 to 11 cycles. From the 5' RACE reads, TCRdb called clonotypes with MiXCR, one entry per CDR3 protein. This sample has about 780,000 distinct CDR3 sequences, with 46% found just once. The sequenced sample was blood. The sequence was collected from a man aged 80 or over in good health. The rearrangement uses TRBV20-1 and TRBJ1-4; 7 bases line up with TRBD1. CDR3 amino acids: CSASETGPEKLFF. CDR3 nucleotide sequence: TGCAGTGCTAGTGAGACAGGGCCTGAAAAACTGTTTTTT.